This entry lists 21 T cell receptor beta chains sequenced from one sample in a study of T-cell memory formation after mild COVID-19. TCRdb reprocessed the 5' RACE reads via MiXCR and lists one record per CDR3 protein. The sample includes 350,000 or so distinct CDR3 sequences, 20% to 25% of them seen just once. Sample: PBMCs or a T cell subset sorted from them (not recorded which). The receptor set was obtained from an adult woman who had mild COVID-19 (a few samples of this study predate the infection). Cell type and time point are not known.

This clonotype was seen a few times. The chain joins TRBV7-3 to TRBJ2-2; unclear D gene. CDR3 length equals 13 residues. V lost 5 bases and J lost 7, with 11 bases in between. Germline CDR1 is SGHTA and CDR2 is FQGTGA. CDR3 protein: CASSLLLDGELFF. The CDR3 DNA follows: TGTGCCAGCAGCCTCCTACTCGACGGGGAGCTGTTTTTT.

This clonotype was counted a few times. This chain links TRBV29-1 with TRBJ2-1; 7 bases map to TRBD1. This CDR3 has 14 residues. V shed 4 bases, J shed 5 bases, and the junction held 8 bases outside the gene matches. The V gene's germline CDR1 is SQVTM and CDR2 ANQGSEA. The CDR3 DNA follows: TGCAGCGTTGCAGACAGGGCCTCAAACAATGAGCAGTTCTTC. Residues: CSVADRASNNEQFF.

The V and J genes are TRBV2 and TRBJ1-2; 12 nucleotides align to TRBD1. Germline V CDR1 and CDR2: SNHLY, FYNNEI. This CDR3 spans 14 amino acids. V trimming: 6 bases; J trimming: 7 bases; junction bases outside the gene matches: 6. The DNA for the CDR3 is TGTGCCAGCAGCGACGGGACAGGGGGCTTTGGCTACACCTTC. Protein sequence: CASSDGTGGFGYTF.

This chain links TRBV30 with TRBJ2-5; D gene unclear. V lost 0 bases to trimming and J lost 5 bases, with 4 bases between them. Germline V gives CDR1 GTSNPN, CDR2 SVGIG (reference sequence). This CDR3 has 11 amino acids. For the CDR3, the DNA is TGTGCCTGGAGTGTTAAGGAGACCCAGTACTTC. It yields the protein CAWSVKETQYF.

This clonotype was picked up a small number of times. The chain recombines TRBV7-9 with TRBJ1-2; TRBD1 might be the D (5 bases). CDR3 length equals 16 residues. V was cut by 5 bases and J by 6 bases, with 22 bases left in between. Germline CDR1 and CDR2: SEHNR and FQNEAQ (reference sequence). This CDR3 reads CASSAPLVWGSNGYTF. The DNA for the CDR3 is TGTGCCAGCAGCGCCCCTCTTGTATGGGGCTCGAATGGCTACACCTTC.

This sequence joins TRBV5-1 and TRBJ2-5; 8 positions agree with TRBD2. The germline gives CDR1 SGHRS, CDR2 YFSETQ. V lost 7 bases, J lost 1 base, and 6 bases stayed unmatched. The CDR3 totals 14 residues. CDR3 DNA: TGCGCCAGCGGCCTAGCGGGCACCCAAGAGACCCAGTACTTC. Its translation: CASGLAGTQETQYF. Full variable domain (outside the CDR3, taken from reference TRBV5-1 and TRBJ2-5): KAGVTQTPRYLIKTRGQQVTLSCSPISGHRSVSWYQQTPGQGLQFLFEYFSETQRNKGNFPGRFSGRQFSNSRSEMNVSTLELGDSALYLCASGLAGTQETQYFGPGTRLLVL.

This clonotype was found many times. The chain joins TRBV6-6 to TRBJ2-7; D remains unclear. The germline gives CDR1 MNHNY, CDR2 SVGAGI (reference sequence). This CDR3 is 12 amino acids long. V dropped 8 bases and J dropped 8 bases, with 16 bases sitting between them. In DNA form, the CDR3 reads TGTGCCAGCTCCCCCTCCGCTCAGAAGCAGTACTTC. Translating gives CASSPSAQKQYF.

J is TRBJ1-3 and V is TRBV5-5; D possibly corresponds to TRBD1 (5 bases). This CDR3 region has 17 residues. The V and J ends lost 0 bases and 0 bases respectively, with 13 bases between them. Per the germline V gene, CDR1 is SGHKS and CDR2 is YYEKEE (reference sequence). The DNA for the CDR3 is TGTGCCAGCAGCTTGGGTCAGGGTTCCCGCTCTGGAAACACCATATATTTT. Translation: CASSLGQGSRSGNTIYF.

This clonotype was picked up a small number of times. This chain uses TRBV7-9 with TRBJ1-5; perhaps TRBD1 as D (6 bases). Germline V CDR1 and CDR2: SEHNR, FQNEAQ (reference sequence). The CDR3 runs 15 residues. Trimming cost V 5 bases and J 6 bases, with 17 bases left between them. The CDR3 protein is CASSLHGGGSQPQHF. The CDR3 nucleotides read TGTGCCAGCAGCCTACACGGGGGGGGCAGTCAGCCCCAGCATTTT.

This clonotype appeared a few times. The chain has TRBV14 and TRBJ1-1; 10 nucleotides align to TRBD1. Germline values: CDR1 SGHDN, CDR2 FVKESK. The CDR3 runs to 16 residues. J lost 4 bases, V lost 1 base, and 6 bases had no gene match. The chain's CDR3 is CASSQGQGAWSTEAFF. CDR3 nucleotides: TGTGCCAGCAGCCAAGGACAGGGGGCTTGGAGCACTGAAGCTTTCTTT.

The chain joins TRBV7-9 to TRBJ1-1; D not resolved. Germline V CDR1 and CDR2: SEHNR, FQNEAQ (reference sequence). Trimming took off 5 bases at V and 3 bases at J, with 16 bases between the two ends. The CDR3 is made up of 15 amino acids. This CDR3 reads CASSRSRVGDTEAFF. CDR3 DNA sequence: TGTGCCAGCAGCCGAAGTAGGGTTGGGGACACTGAAGCTTTCTTT.

The chain combines TRBV6-1 with TRBJ1-1, with a tentative D call TRBD1 (5 bases). Per germline, CDR1 MNHNS and CDR2 SASEGT. CDR3 length: 15 residues. The V end was cut by 2 bases, the J end by 0 bases, with 10 bases between. The CDR3 loop is CASSEPGDLNTEAFF. The CDR3 DNA reads as TGTGCCAGCAGTGAACCTGGGGACCTGAACACTGAAGCTTTCTTT.

This clonotype was detected only a few times. The chain's CDR3 is CASSLGGREKLFF. The CDR3 nucleotides are TGTGCCAGCAGCTTGGGGGGGCGCGAAAAACTGTTTTTT. The J gene is TRBJ1-4, the V gene TRBV7-2, with D maybe TRBD1 (6 bases). V lost 3 bases, J lost 8 bases, and 10 bases lay in between. CDR1 and CDR2 (germline): SGHTA, FQGNSA. The CDR3 runs 13 residues.

The chain has TRBV15 and TRBJ1-6; 10 nucleotides line up with TRBD1. Germline V gene data show CDR1 as LNHNV and CDR2 as YYDKDF (reference sequence). The CDR3 contains 17 residues. V lost 0 bases, J lost 7 bases, and 6 bases stayed unmatched. The chain's CDR3 is CATSRDLWDRGNSPLHF. The CDR3 nucleotides are TGTGCCACCAGCAGAGATCTATGGGACAGGGGAAATTCACCCCTCCACTTT.

This clonotype was detected only a few times. This rearrangement joins TRBV12-3 or TRBV12-4 to TRBJ1-1; TRBD1 might be the D (5 bases). The CDR3 runs 14 residues. V was clipped by 6 bases and J by 4 bases, with 15 bases between them. CDR3 in amino acids: CASSSAGMATEAFF. The CDR3 region has the DNA TGTGCCAGCAGCTCAGCAGGGATGGCCACTGAAGCTTTCTTT.

Only a few counts were recorded for this clonotype. The V call is TRBV7-9, the J call TRBJ1-4, with D perhaps TRBD1 (5 bases). This CDR3 contains 16 residues. Per the germline V gene, CDR1 is SEHNR and CDR2 is FQNEAQ (reference sequence). V lost 1 base to trimming and J lost 8 bases, with 17 bases between them. The CDR3 loop reads CASSLEGTAGGEKLFF. The DNA for the CDR3 is TGTGCCAGCAGCTTAGAGGGGACGGCGGGCGGAGAAAAACTGTTTTTT.

This clonotype was detected a few times. The rearrangement uses TRBV7-2 and TRBJ2-3; 12 bases fit TRBD1. Unmatched junction bases numbered 11, after V lost 4 bases and J lost 12 bases. The CDR3 covers 15 residues. Germline CDR1 SGHTA, CDR2 FQGNSA. This chain's CDR3 is CASSYTGTGGVSQYF. In nucleotides, the CDR3 is TGTGCCAGCAGCTACACCGGGACAGGGGGCGTTTCCCAGTATTTT.

Ten or more counts support this clonotype. The chain has TRBV27 and TRBJ2-7; the D call may be TRBD1 or TRBD2 (5 bases each). V was shortened by 8 bases and J by 3 bases, with 14 bases between the two germline ends. CDR3 length equals 13 residues. The germline gives CDR1 MNHEY, CDR2 SMNVEV (reference sequence). The CDR3 protein is CASAGTPYYEQYF. The CDR3 DNA sequence: TGTGCCAGCGCCGGGACCCCCTACTACGAGCAGTACTTC.

The chain combines TRBV3-1 with TRBJ2-3, with D possibly being TRBD1 or TRBD2 (5 bases each). The CDR3 covers 15 residues. Between the trimmed V and J ends, which lost 4 bases and 1 base, there was a span of 12 bases. Germline V gene data show CDR1 as LGHDT and CDR2 as YNNKEL (reference sequence). This CDR3 reads CASSPYRGRTDTQYF. CDR3 nucleotide sequence: TGTGCCAGCAGCCCCTACCGGGGCCGCACAGATACGCAGTATTTT.

V is TRBV29-1 and J is TRBJ2-7; 10 bases line up with TRBD1. From germline, CDR1 is SQVTM and CDR2 ANQGSEA. This CDR3 comprises 13 residues. The V segment lost 6 bases and the J segment 2 bases; nucleotides outside the gene matches: 4. The CDR3 DNA is TGCAGCGTCCCCGGGACAGGGGCCTACGAGCAGTACTTC. Amino acids: CSVPGTGAYEQYF.

The chain combines TRBV6-1 with TRBJ2-3, with 9 bases identical to TRBD2. Trimming took 5 bases from V and 4 from J; bases not matched to a gene: 7. This CDR3 comprises 15 residues. CDR1 MNHNS and CDR2 SASEGT come from the germline V gene. CDR3 sequence (DNA): TGTGCCAGCAGTCTTAGTAGCGGGGGCCCAGATACGCAGTATTTT. This codes for CASSLSSGGPDTQYF.